The source of this T cell receptor (beta chain) is a study of blood T cell repertoires in COVID-19. Trimming removed 4 bases at V and 1 base at J, with 6 bases between. There are 12 residues in the CDR3. Germline V gives CDR1 SGHRS, CDR2 YFSETQ. As handled by the study authors: Amplified reference gene primers provided the basis for estimating nucleated cell counts. Clones were read by immunoSEQ multiplex PCR, and TCRdb kept only the in-frame ones, dropping some. That table gives V, J and clone size, and the DNA gave D and trimming. The sample holds 170,000 or so clones; around nine tenths are singletons and the top ten take approximately 0.6%.

Sequenced input: peripheral blood. This clonotype originated in a man aged 60 to 75 with COVID-19, enrolled during active disease. The rearrangement uses TRBV5-1 and TRBJ2-7; D is undetermined. The CDR3: CASSPSSYEQYF. The CDR3 DNA sequence: TGCGCCAGCAGCCCGAGTTCCTACGAGCAGTACTTC.